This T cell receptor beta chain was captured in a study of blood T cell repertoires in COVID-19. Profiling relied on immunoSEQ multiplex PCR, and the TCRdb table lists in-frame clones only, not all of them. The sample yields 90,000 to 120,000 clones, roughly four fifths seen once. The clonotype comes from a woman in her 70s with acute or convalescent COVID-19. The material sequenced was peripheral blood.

The CDR3 sequence is CASSPQSGSNEKLFF. The CDR3 coding sequence is TGTGCCAGCTCACCACAGTCAGGGTCTAATGAAAAACTGTTTTTT. The chain recombines TRBV18 with TRBJ1-4; possible D gene TRBD1, 5 bases. Between the trimmed V and J ends, which lost 1 base and 3 bases, there was a span of 9 bases. CDR1 is KGHSH, CDR2 LQKENI, per germline. This CDR3 has 15 residues.